A single T cell receptor (beta chain) is shown here with its context. Its matching antigen is unknown. The approximately 120-subject validation cohort, separate from the approximately 630-subject first cohort, included the donors. The CDR3 has 17 residues. Germline CDR1 and CDR2: SEHNR and FQNEAQ (reference sequence). The V and J ends lost 1 base and 0 bases, in that order; junction bases with no gene match: 3. The data were produced by immunoSEQ multiplex PCR, yet TCRdb's version contains in-frame clones alone and is incomplete. Among some 140,000 clones, 82% were seen once, and the ten largest hold about 27%. The record originates from a study of cytomegalovirus exposure and HLA in healthy donors. General observations from the study: It was reported that the classifier diagnosed cytomegalovirus status with high specificity and sensitivity in both the original and validation cohorts. The study recorded 164 TCR beta chains that were cytomegalovirus-associated. There were some public TCRs occurring in many donors, but most TCR sequences were rare.

The clonotype comes from a man between 25 and 39 years old in good health and CMV-seropositive. Sequencing was performed on PBMCs. The chain has TRBV7-9 and TRBJ2-1, with 10 bases identical to TRBD2. CDR3 in DNA: TGTGCCAGCAGCTTAGGTAGCGGGGGGAGCTCCTACAATGAGCAGTTCTTC. Its protein is CASSLGSGGSSYNEQFF.